A single sample is the source of the 10 T cell receptor beta chains below, sequenced in a study of cytomegalovirus exposure and HLA in healthy donors. Vbeta (60) and Jbeta (13) primers were used in the PCR. Libraries were prepared by immunoSEQ multiplex PCR; TCRdb keeps only in-frame clonotypes and omits some of them. The specimen's table records around 100,000 clones. The sample consisted of PBMCs. These receptors all come from a man aged 50 or older in good health and CMV-seronegative.

The CDR3 sequence: CASSEAPGGRAEAFF. The CDR3 DNA reads as TGTGCCAGCAGTGAAGCACCGGGGGGGCGGGCTGAAGCTTTCTTT. The chain couples TRBV2 to TRBJ1-1, with a possible D match to TRBD1 (6 bases). V lost 0 bases and J lost 6, with 14 bases in between. CDR3 length equals 15 residues. Germline-derived CDR1 and CDR2 are SNHLY and FYNNEI.

This chain uses TRBV15 with TRBJ1-4; the match to TRBD1 covers 9 bases. Germline V lookup: CDR1 LNHNV, CDR2 YYDKDF (reference sequence). CDR3 size: 15 residues. Trimming took 1 base from V and 8 from J; bases not matched to a gene: 5. The CDR3 region is CATSRGRQGGEKLFF. In DNA form, the CDR3 reads TGTGCCACCAGCAGAGGCCGACAGGGGGGAGAAAAACTGTTTTTT.

This sequence joins TRBV2 and TRBJ2-1, with 9 positions matching TRBD1. V was pared by 4 bases and J by 4 bases, with 11 bases of the junction left unmatched. This CDR3 contains 17 residues. Germline values: CDR1 SNHLY, CDR2 FYNNEI. CDR3 in DNA: TGTGCCAGCAGTGCCAGGGTGACGACAGGGGGGTACAATGAGCAGTTCTTC. Translation: CASSARVTTGGYNEQFF.

V gene TRBV7-9 combines with J gene TRBJ1-1; possible D gene TRBD1, 5 bases. CDR3 length: 14 amino acids. V lost 2 bases and J lost 5, with 12 bases in between. Per the germline V gene, CDR1 is SEHNR and CDR2 is FQNEAQ (reference sequence). In DNA form, the CDR3 reads TGTGCCAGCAGCTTACAGGGTCCCGTAACTGAAGCTTTCTTT. Protein product: CASSLQGPVTEAFF.

The chain recombines TRBV7-8 with TRBJ1-5; D is possibly TRBD1 (5 bases). CDR3 length: 16 residues. Germline CDR1 and CDR2: SGHVS and FQNEAQ. Trimming removed 1 base at V and 1 base at J, with 11 bases between. CDR3 residues: CASSLGFRASNQPQHF. CDR3 bases: TGTGCCAGCAGCTTAGGGTTCAGGGCAAGCAATCAGCCCCAGCATTTT.

The rearrangement uses TRBV15 and TRBJ2-1; 7 positions agree with TRBD2. The V segment lost 5 bases and the J segment 7 bases; nucleotides outside the gene matches: 11. Germline values: CDR1 LNHNV, CDR2 YYDKDF (reference sequence). The CDR3 is 15 amino acids. The CDR3: CATSSPGGGNNEQFF. CDR3 nucleotide sequence: TGTGCCACCAGCTCCCCGGGCGGGGGAAATAATGAGCAGTTCTTC.

V usage is TRBV4-2 and J usage is TRBJ2-7, with TRBD2 as a possible D gene (7 bases). The CDR3 contains 18 residues. V lost 4 bases and J 4 bases, leaving 26 bases between the germline ends. The germline CDR1 and CDR2 sequences are LGHNA and YNFKEQ. For the CDR3, the DNA is TGTGCCAGCAGCCGGGAGGGGGGGGGAAGCGGAGTAGGGTACGAGCAGTACTTC. Protein product: CASSREGGGSGVGYEQYF.

The rearrangement links TRBV5-6 to TRBJ1-2, with D possibly matching TRBD1 (6 bases). With 0 bases removed from V and 8 bases from J, the gap between germline ends came to 8 bases. Germline CDR1 reads SGHDT; CDR2 reads YYEEEE. The CDR3 is 12 amino acids. The CDR3 spells CASSLAQGGYTF. CDR3 coding DNA: TGTGCCAGCAGCTTGGCTCAGGGGGGCTACACCTTC.

The chain recombines TRBV29-1 with TRBJ1-1; D might be TRBD1 (5 bases). CDR1 and CDR2 (germline): SQVTM, ANQGSEA. The CDR3 runs 13 residues. Trimming shortened V by 5 bases and J by 1 base, and 11 bases separated the two germline ends. CDR3 in DNA: TGCAGCGTTTATAGACAGACGAACACTGAAGCTTTCTTT. Protein product: CSVYRQTNTEAFF.

The gene calls are TRBV27 and TRBJ1-2; 12 nucleotides agree with TRBD1. The germline V gene encodes CDR1 MNHEY and CDR2 SMNVEV (reference sequence). V was pared by 4 bases and J by 4 bases, with 4 bases of the junction left unmatched. The CDR3 covers 15 residues. The CDR3 DNA is TGTGCCAGCAGTTCTCTGGGACAGGGGGCCTATGGCTACACCTTC. Residues: CASSSLGQGAYGYTF.